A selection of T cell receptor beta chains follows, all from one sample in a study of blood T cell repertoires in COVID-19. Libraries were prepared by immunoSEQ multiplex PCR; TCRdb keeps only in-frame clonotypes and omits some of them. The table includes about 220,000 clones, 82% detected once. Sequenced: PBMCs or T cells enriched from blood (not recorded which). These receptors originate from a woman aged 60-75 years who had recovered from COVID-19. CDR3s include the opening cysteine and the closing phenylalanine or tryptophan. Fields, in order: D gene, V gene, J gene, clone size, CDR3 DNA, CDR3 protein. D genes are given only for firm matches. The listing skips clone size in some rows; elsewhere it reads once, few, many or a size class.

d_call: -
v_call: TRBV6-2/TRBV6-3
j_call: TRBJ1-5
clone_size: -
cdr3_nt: TGTGCCAGCAGTTACTCGACTGGGGCCATCGAGCCCCAGCATTTT
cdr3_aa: CASSYSTGAIEPQHF

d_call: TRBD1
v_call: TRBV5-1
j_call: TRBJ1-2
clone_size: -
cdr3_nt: TGCGCCAGCAGCTTGGTGCAGGGGGCCTATGGCTACACCTTC
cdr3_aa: CASSLVQGAYGYTF

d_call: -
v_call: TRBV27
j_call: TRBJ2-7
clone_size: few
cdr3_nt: TGTGCCAGCAGTTTATCGACGGACAGATTATACGAGCAGTACTTC
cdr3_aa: CASSLSTDRLYEQYF

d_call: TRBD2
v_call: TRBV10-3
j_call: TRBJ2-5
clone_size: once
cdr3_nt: TGTGCCATCAGTGAGACGGGGGGGGAACAGACCCAGTACTTC
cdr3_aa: CAISETGGEQTQYF

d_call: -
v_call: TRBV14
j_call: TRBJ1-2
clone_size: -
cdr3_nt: TGTGCCAGCAGCCCCTCGGACAAACCTTATGGCTACACCTTC
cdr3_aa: CASSPSDKPYGYTF

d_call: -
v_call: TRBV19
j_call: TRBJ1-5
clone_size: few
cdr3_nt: TGTGCCAGTAGTATAGACCCCCGGAGGGGAGATCAGCCCCAGCATTTT
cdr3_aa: CASSIDPRRGDQPQHF

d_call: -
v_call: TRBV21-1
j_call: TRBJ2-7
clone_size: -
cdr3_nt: TGTGCCAGCAGCAAAGTTTCAGACACCACCGCCTACGAGCAGTACTTC
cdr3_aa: CASSKVSDTTAYEQYF

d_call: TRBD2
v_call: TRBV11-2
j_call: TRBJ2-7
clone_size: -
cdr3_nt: TGTGCCAGCAGCCTAGCGGGGGGACCCTACGAGCAGTACTTC
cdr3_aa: CASSLAGGPYEQYF

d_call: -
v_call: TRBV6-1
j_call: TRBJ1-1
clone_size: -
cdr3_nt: TGTGCCAGCAGTGAAGCCGCAGGGGCGAACACTGAAGCTTTCTTT
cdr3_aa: CASSEAAGANTEAFF

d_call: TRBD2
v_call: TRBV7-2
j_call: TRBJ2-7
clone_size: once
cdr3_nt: TGTGCCAGCAGCTCCCCGGGGGGGCTCTACGAGCAGTACTTC
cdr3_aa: CASSSPGGLYEQYF

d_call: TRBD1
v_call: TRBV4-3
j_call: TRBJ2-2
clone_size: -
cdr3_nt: TGCGCCAGCAGCCAACGACAGGGGGGTTCCGGGGAGCTGTTTTTT
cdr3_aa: CASSQRQGGSGELFF

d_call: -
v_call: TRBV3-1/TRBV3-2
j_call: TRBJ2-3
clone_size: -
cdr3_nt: TGTGCCAGCAGCCAACTCCGGGGGGATACGCAGTATTTT
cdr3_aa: CASSQLRGDTQYF

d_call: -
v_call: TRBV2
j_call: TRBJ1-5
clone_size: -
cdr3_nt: TGTGCCAGCACAGGGGCCCGTAGCAATCAGCCCCAGCATTTT
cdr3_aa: CASTGARSNQPQHF